A selection of T cell receptor beta chains follows, all from one sample in a study of blood T cell repertoires in COVID-19. Sequencing used immunoSEQ multiplex PCR; TCRdb keeps in-frame clones, though not all of them. The sample lists a few hundred thousand clones, 85% seen once, with about 0.91% in the top ten. The source material was peripheral blood. The receptors shown here come from a man aged 40-55 years with acute or convalescent COVID-19. Both conserved end residues are trimmed from each CDR3. The D gene is left open where the match is weak. Clone sizes are given selectively: once, few, many, or a class where the clone is expanded.

d_call: TRBD1
v_call: TRBV7-2
j_call: TRBJ1-1
clone_size: .
cdr3_aa: ASSLEQGREAF

d_call: TRBD2
v_call: TRBV7-8
j_call: TRBJ2-2
clone_size: .
cdr3_aa: ASSYRGVAGTGELF

d_call: TRBD1
v_call: TRBV9
j_call: TRBJ1-1
clone_size: .
cdr3_aa: ASSAQGAKAF

d_call: TRBD2
v_call: TRBV10-3
j_call: TRBJ2-1
clone_size: .
cdr3_aa: AISLGGDYNEQF

d_call: .
v_call: TRBV4-2
j_call: TRBJ2-3
clone_size: .
cdr3_aa: ASSQGNDADTQY

d_call: .
v_call: TRBV5-1
j_call: TRBJ2-5
clone_size: .
cdr3_aa: ASSLGLPEETQY

d_call: .
v_call: TRBV18
j_call: TRBJ1-2
clone_size: .
cdr3_aa: ASSDLSGGYT

d_call: .
v_call: TRBV6-4
j_call: TRBJ1-1
clone_size: .
cdr3_aa: ASRPGHSMNTEAF

d_call: .
v_call: TRBV12-3/TRBV12-4
j_call: TRBJ2-2
clone_size: .
cdr3_aa: ASSFYNTGELF

d_call: .
v_call: TRBV10-1
j_call: TRBJ2-1
clone_size: few
cdr3_aa: ASSRDMSSYNEQF

d_call: .
v_call: TRBV10-3
j_call: TRBJ2-3
clone_size: .
cdr3_aa: AISSADTQY

d_call: .
v_call: TRBV2
j_call: TRBJ1-2
clone_size: .
cdr3_aa: ASIGGRAGIYGYT

d_call: .
v_call: TRBV5-6
j_call: TRBJ1-1
clone_size: .
cdr3_aa: ASSSLSSSNTEAF

d_call: .
v_call: TRBV7-8
j_call: TRBJ1-2
clone_size: .
cdr3_aa: ASSGGQNGYT

d_call: .
v_call: TRBV6-2/TRBV6-3
j_call: TRBJ1-5
clone_size: many
cdr3_aa: ASSAGRVGNQPQH

d_call: TRBD1
v_call: TRBV11-2
j_call: TRBJ1-6
clone_size: .
cdr3_aa: ASSLGQGRNSPLH

d_call: TRBD1
v_call: TRBV6-5
j_call: TRBJ1-1
clone_size: .
cdr3_aa: ASSRDRGSTEAF

d_call: TRBD2
v_call: TRBV4-3
j_call: TRBJ2-7
clone_size: .
cdr3_aa: ANSLGTSGTYEQY

d_call: .
v_call: TRBV15
j_call: TRBJ1-4
clone_size: .
cdr3_aa: ATSRTRAVSATNEKLF

d_call: TRBD1
v_call: TRBV7-2
j_call: TRBJ1-6
clone_size: few
cdr3_aa: ASSFGTGSRNSPLH

d_call: TRBD2
v_call: TRBV7-2
j_call: TRBJ2-7
clone_size: once
cdr3_aa: ASSLAWASGGDYEQY

d_call: .
v_call: TRBV28
j_call: TRBJ1-3
clone_size: .
cdr3_aa: ASSSQVSPRNTIY

d_call: .
v_call: TRBV2
j_call: TRBJ1-2
clone_size: .
cdr3_aa: ASSDNPGYGYT

d_call: .
v_call: TRBV7-8
j_call: TRBJ2-3
clone_size: many
cdr3_aa: ASSFGATLGDTQY

d_call: .
v_call: TRBV19
j_call: TRBJ1-5
clone_size: .
cdr3_aa: ASSIAHPAGNQPQH

d_call: .
v_call: TRBV7-7
j_call: TRBJ2-1
clone_size: .
cdr3_aa: ASSLAPGIYNEQF

d_call: TRBD1
v_call: TRBV2
j_call: TRBJ1-5
clone_size: .
cdr3_aa: ASSAGQGFNQPQH

d_call: TRBD1
v_call: TRBV6-6
j_call: TRBJ1-2
clone_size: .
cdr3_aa: ASREGGQNYGYT

d_call: .
v_call: TRBV11-2
j_call: TRBJ1-3
clone_size: .
cdr3_aa: ASSFGVAGNTIY

d_call: TRBD1
v_call: TRBV5-1
j_call: TRBJ1-1
clone_size: few
cdr3_aa: ASSQQGLWNTEAF

d_call: .
v_call: TRBV5-4
j_call: TRBJ1-5
clone_size: .
cdr3_aa: ASSLGGRGSNQPQH

d_call: .
v_call: TRBV10-3
j_call: TRBJ2-5
clone_size: once
cdr3_aa: AISEGAETQY

d_call: TRBD1
v_call: TRBV2
j_call: TRBJ2-7
clone_size: once
cdr3_aa: ASRRQGSSYEQY

d_call: .
v_call: TRBV6-5
j_call: TRBJ1-3
clone_size: few
cdr3_aa: ASSSAGLGGNTIY

d_call: .
v_call: TRBV12-3/TRBV12-4
j_call: TRBJ1-3
clone_size: few
cdr3_aa: ASRQGSGNTIY

d_call: .
v_call: TRBV10-3
j_call: TRBJ1-2
clone_size: .
cdr3_aa: AISDIRGGYGYT

d_call: .
v_call: TRBV6-5
j_call: TRBJ2-3
clone_size: .
cdr3_aa: ASSRGSTDTQY

d_call: .
v_call: TRBV10-3
j_call: TRBJ1-2
clone_size: once
cdr3_aa: ASLPDGVAYGYT

d_call: TRBD1
v_call: TRBV9
j_call: TRBJ2-3
clone_size: .
cdr3_aa: ASSAADRAGDTQY

d_call: .
v_call: TRBV6-1
j_call: TRBJ1-2
clone_size: .
cdr3_aa: ASSEWGDGYT

d_call: TRBD2
v_call: TRBV6-1
j_call: TRBJ2-7
clone_size: .
cdr3_aa: ASSESGGPEQY

d_call: TRBD1
v_call: TRBV6-4
j_call: TRBJ1-2
clone_size: .
cdr3_aa: ASSVTWDSYGYT

d_call: TRBD1
v_call: TRBV24-1
j_call: TRBJ2-1
clone_size: .
cdr3_aa: ATSDPGQGVGQF

d_call: TRBD1
v_call: TRBV7-2
j_call: TRBJ1-2
clone_size: .
cdr3_aa: ASSPQGGNYGYT

d_call: .
v_call: TRBV5-1
j_call: TRBJ1-6
clone_size: .
cdr3_aa: ASSPEGPQNNSPLH

d_call: TRBD1
v_call: TRBV5-6
j_call: TRBJ1-1
clone_size: .
cdr3_aa: ASSFGTANTEAF

d_call: .
v_call: TRBV3-1/TRBV3-2
j_call: TRBJ2-5
clone_size: once
cdr3_aa: ASSPRGRGETQY

d_call: .
v_call: TRBV25-1
j_call: TRBJ1-4
clone_size: .
cdr3_aa: ASTKQGTTNEKLF

d_call: .
v_call: TRBV4-3
j_call: TRBJ2-2
clone_size: .
cdr3_aa: ASSQSAPGTHRGELF

d_call: .
v_call: TRBV4-3
j_call: TRBJ2-1
clone_size: .
cdr3_aa: ASSHHNYNEQF

d_call: TRBD1
v_call: TRBV6-5
j_call: TRBJ1-1
clone_size: .
cdr3_aa: ASSSGGRLLNTEAF